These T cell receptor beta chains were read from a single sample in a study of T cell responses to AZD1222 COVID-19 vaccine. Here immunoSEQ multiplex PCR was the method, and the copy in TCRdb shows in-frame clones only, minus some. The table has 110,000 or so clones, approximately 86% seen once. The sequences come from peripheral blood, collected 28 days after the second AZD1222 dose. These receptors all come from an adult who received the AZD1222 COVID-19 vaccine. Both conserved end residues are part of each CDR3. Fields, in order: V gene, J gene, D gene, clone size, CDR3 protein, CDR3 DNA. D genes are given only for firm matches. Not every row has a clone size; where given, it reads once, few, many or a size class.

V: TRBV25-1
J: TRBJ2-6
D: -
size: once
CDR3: CASSRMGAGANVLTF
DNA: TGTGCCAGCAGTAGGATGGGAGCTGGGGCCAACGTCCTGACTTTC

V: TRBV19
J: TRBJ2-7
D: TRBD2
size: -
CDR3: CASSIDSRLAGGEQYF
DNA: TGTGCCAGTAGTATAGATTCGCGCCTAGCGGGGGGAGAGCAGTACTTC

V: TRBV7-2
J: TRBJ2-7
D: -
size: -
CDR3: CASSFDRSSYEQYF
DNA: TGTGCCAGCAGCTTTGATAGGAGCTCCTACGAGCAGTACTTC

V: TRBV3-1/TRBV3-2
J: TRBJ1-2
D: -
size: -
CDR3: CASSLPTRRAYTF
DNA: TGTGCCAGCAGCCTCCCTACCCGCAGGGCCTACACCTTC

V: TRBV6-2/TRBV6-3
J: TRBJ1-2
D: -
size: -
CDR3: CASSYSAYGYTF
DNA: TGTGCCAGCAGTTACTCCGCCTATGGCTACACCTTC

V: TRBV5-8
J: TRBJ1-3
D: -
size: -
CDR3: CASSPTTASSGNTIYF
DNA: TGTGCCAGCAGCCCAACGACAGCCTCCTCTGGAAACACCATATATTTT

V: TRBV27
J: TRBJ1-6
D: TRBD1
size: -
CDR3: CASSPRDRVGSPLHF
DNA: TGTGCCAGCAGTCCCCGGGACAGGGTGGGGTCACCCCTCCACTTT

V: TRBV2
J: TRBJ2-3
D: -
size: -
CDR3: CASRSAVFYTDTQYF
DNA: TGTGCCAGCAGATCTGCAGTATTTTACACAGATACGCAGTATTTT

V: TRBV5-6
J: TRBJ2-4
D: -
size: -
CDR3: CASSLWVLAKNIQYF
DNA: TGTGCCAGCAGCTTGTGGGTACTAGCCAAAAACATTCAGTACTTC

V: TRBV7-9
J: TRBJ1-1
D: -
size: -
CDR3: CASSSKGESTEAFF
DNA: TGTGCCAGCAGCTCGAAGGGGGAAAGCACTGAAGCTTTCTTT

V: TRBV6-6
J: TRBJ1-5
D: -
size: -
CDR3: CASSGAEPQHF
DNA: TGTGCCAGCAGTGGCGCGGAGCCCCAGCATTTT

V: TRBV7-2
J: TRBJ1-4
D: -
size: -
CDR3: CASGTRGFGEKLFF
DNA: TGTGCCAGCGGAACGAGGGGGTTTGGTGAAAAACTGTTTTTT

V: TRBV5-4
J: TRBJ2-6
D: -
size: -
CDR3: CASSQPGPPGANVLTF
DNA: TGTGCCAGCAGCCAACCGGGCCCCCCTGGGGCCAACGTCCTGACTTTC

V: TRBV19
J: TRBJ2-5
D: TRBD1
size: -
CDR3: CASSTGQGVQETQYF
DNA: TGTGCCAGTAGTACCGGACAGGGAGTACAAGAGACCCAGTACTTC

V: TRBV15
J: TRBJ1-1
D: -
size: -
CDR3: CATSRGDYNTEAFF
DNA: TGTGCCACCAGCAGAGGGGACTACAACACTGAAGCTTTCTTT

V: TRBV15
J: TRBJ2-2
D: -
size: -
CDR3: CATSKDQNTGELFF
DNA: TGTGCCACCAGCAAAGACCAGAACACCGGGGAGCTGTTTTTT

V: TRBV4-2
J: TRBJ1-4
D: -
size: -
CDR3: CASSKEGRAGEKLFF
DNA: TGTGCCAGCAGTAAAGAGGGGAGGGCTGGTGAAAAACTGTTTTTT

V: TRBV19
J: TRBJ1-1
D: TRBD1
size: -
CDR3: CASKRLGQVDTEAFF
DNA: TGTGCCAGTAAGAGGTTGGGACAGGTCGACACTGAAGCTTTCTTT

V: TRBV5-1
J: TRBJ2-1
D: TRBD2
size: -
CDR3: CASSLPSGGADNEQFF
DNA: TGCGCCAGCAGCCTCCCGAGCGGGGGGGCGGACAATGAGCAGTTCTTC

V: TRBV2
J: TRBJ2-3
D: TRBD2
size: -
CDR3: CASSSGGADTQYF
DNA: TGTGCCAGCAGTAGCGGGGGGGCAGATACGCAGTATTTT

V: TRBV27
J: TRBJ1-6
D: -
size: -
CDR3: CASSASFSGTVNSPLHF
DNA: TGTGCCAGCAGTGCCTCTTTTTCCGGGACTGTTAATTCACCCCTCCACTTT

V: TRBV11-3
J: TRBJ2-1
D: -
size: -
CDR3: CASSLSEQFF
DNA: TGTGCCAGCAGCTTATCTGAGCAGTTCTTC

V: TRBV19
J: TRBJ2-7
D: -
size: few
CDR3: CASSRSGTYEQYF
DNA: TGTGCCAGTAGTCGCAGCGGAACCTACGAGCAGTACTTC

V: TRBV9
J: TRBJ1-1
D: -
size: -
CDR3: CASSVAGYTEAFF
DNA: TGTGCCAGCAGCGTAGCAGGGTACACTGAAGCTTTCTTT

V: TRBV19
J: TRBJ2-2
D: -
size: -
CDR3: CASIGGAGELFF
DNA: TGTGCCAGTATTGGAGGGGCCGGGGAGCTGTTTTTT

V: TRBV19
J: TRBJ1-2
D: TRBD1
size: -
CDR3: CASSIAGTGKGYGYTF
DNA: TGTGCCAGTAGTATCGCCGGGACAGGGAAAGGCTATGGCTACACCTTC

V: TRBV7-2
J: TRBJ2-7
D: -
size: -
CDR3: CASSLEPPGRSYEQYF
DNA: TGTGCCAGCAGCTTAGAGCCCCCCGGCAGGTCCTACGAGCAGTACTTC

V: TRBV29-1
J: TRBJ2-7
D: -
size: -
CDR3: CSVERVPYEQYF
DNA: TGCAGCGTTGAAAGGGTCCCTTACGAGCAGTACTTC

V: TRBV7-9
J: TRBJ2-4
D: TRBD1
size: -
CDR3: CASSLAEGQGTKNIQYF
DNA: TGTGCCAGCAGCTTAGCGGAGGGACAGGGAACCAAAAACATTCAGTACTTC

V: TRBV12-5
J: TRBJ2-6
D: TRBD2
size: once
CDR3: CASGPGTSGGNVLTF
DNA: TGTGCTAGTGGCCCCGGGACTAGCGGGGGCAACGTCCTGACTTTC

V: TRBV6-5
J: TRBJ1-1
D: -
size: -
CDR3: CASQGQLLNTEAFF
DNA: TGTGCCAGCCAAGGACAGCTATTGAACACTGAAGCTTTCTTT

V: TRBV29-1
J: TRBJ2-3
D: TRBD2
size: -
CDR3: CSVGDYTDTQYF
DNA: TGCAGCGTTGGGGACTACACAGATACGCAGTATTTT

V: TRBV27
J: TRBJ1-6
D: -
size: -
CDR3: CASRPRTENSPLHF
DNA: TGTGCCAGCAGACCTCGGACGGAAAATTCACCCCTCCACTTT

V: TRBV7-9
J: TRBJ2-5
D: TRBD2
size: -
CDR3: CASSLGLAGGPKTQYF
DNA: TGTGCCAGCAGCTTAGGCCTAGCGGGGGGGCCGAAGACCCAGTACTTC

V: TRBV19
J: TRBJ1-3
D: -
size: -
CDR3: CASSAGGSGNTIYF
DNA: TGTGCCAGTAGTGCCGGGGGCTCTGGAAACACCATATATTTT

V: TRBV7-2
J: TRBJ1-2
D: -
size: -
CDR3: CASSLGRVDGYTF
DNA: TGTGCCAGCAGCTTAGGCAGGGTGGATGGCTACACCTTC

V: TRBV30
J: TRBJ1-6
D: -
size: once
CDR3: CAWRPTGSPLHF
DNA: TGTGCCTGGAGGCCTACAGGGTCACCCCTCCACTTT

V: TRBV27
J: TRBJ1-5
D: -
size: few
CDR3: CASSSWGDNQPQHF
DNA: TGTGCCAGCAGTTCCTGGGGAGACAATCAGCCCCAGCATTTT

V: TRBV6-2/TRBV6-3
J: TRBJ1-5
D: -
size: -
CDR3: CASSLSQANNQPQHF
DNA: TGTGCCAGCAGTTTGAGCCAGGCCAACAATCAGCCCCAGCATTTT

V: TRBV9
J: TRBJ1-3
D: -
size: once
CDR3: CASSVGSGGPTSGNTIYF
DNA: TGTGCCAGCAGCGTAGGCTCTGGGGGTCCTACCTCTGGAAACACCATATATTTT

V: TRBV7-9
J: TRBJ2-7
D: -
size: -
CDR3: CASSLALGAGDYEQYF
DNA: TGTGCCAGCAGCTTAGCGCTGGGGGCAGGGGACTACGAGCAGTACTTC

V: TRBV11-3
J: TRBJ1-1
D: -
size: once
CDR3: CASSFSTGTEAFF
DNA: TGTGCCAGCAGCTTCTCGACGGGGACTGAAGCTTTCTTT

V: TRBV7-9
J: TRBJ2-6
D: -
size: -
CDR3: CASSFPQGSGANVLTF
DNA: TGTGCCAGCAGCTTTCCCCAGGGATCTGGGGCCAACGTCCTGACTTTC

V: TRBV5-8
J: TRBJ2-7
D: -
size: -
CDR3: CASSLDGAGASPYEQYF
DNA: TGTGCCAGCAGCTTGGATGGCGCGGGGGCCTCCCCCTACGAGCAGTACTTC

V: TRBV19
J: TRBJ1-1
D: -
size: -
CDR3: CASSITGGARNTEAFF
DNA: TGTGCCAGTAGTATAACAGGAGGGGCCAGGAACACTGAAGCTTTCTTT

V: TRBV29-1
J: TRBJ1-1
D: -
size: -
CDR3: CSVGTVGKVSAFF
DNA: TGCAGCGTTGGGACAGTGGGCAAGGTTTCAGCTTTCTTT

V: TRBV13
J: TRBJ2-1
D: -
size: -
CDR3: CASSLKGEVRQFF
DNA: TGTGCCAGCAGCTTAAAGGGGGAGGTTCGGCAGTTCTTC

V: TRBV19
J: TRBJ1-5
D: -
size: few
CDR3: CASSIVRINQPQHF
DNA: TGTGCCAGTAGTATAGTCAGGATCAATCAGCCCCAGCATTTT

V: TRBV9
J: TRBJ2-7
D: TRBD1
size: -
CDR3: CASSVEPTGGHEQYF
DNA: TGTGCCAGCAGCGTAGAACCGACAGGGGGCCACGAGCAGTACTTC

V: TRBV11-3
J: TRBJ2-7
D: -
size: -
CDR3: CASSLESHEQYF
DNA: TGTGCCAGCAGCCTGGAGAGCCACGAGCAGTACTTC